The clone carrying this T cell receptor beta chain was detected only a few times. Its target is unknown. This CDR3 has 16 residues. V lost 6 bases and J 0 bases, leaving 18 bases between the germline ends. This sample was taken from a study of blood T cells in healthy people across ages. Study-wide findings and caveats: In long-lived donors, naive CD4+ cell counts and diversity exceeded those of aged donors.

The authors ran a second PCR of 7 to 11 cycles using a sample-barcoded 5' primer and a J-beta primer mix. TCRdb reanalysed the 5' RACE reads using MiXCR and keeps one entry per CDR3 protein. The table includes 600,000 to 1,000,000 distinct CDR3 sequences, roughly 25% detected once. The sample also formed part of further work on T cells of mothers and their children.

The genes are TRBV12-3 or TRBV12-4 and TRBJ2-7; the D is unclear. This TCR derives from a boy aged 5 to 17 in good health. Sequencing was performed on blood. DNA of the CDR3: TGTGCCAGCAGCCGCCGGACCATGTATAGCTCCTACGAGCAGTACTTC. Its translation is CASSRRTMYSSYEQYF.